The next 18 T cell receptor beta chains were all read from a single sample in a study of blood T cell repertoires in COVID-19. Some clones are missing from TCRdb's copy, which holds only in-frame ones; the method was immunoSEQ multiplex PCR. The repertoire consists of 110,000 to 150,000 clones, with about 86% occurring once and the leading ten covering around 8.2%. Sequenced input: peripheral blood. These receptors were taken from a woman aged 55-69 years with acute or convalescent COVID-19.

The CDR3 nucleotides read TGCGCCAGCAGCCAGCGGACAGGAGTCTACGAGCAGTACTTC. Its protein product is CASSQRTGVYEQYF. This chain connects TRBV4-1 to TRBJ2-7; TRBD1 aligns across 7 bases. CDR3 size: 14 residues. J gave up 3 bases and V 3 bases, and 5 bases lay outside the gene matches. Per germline, CDR1 MGHRA and CDR2 YSYEKL.

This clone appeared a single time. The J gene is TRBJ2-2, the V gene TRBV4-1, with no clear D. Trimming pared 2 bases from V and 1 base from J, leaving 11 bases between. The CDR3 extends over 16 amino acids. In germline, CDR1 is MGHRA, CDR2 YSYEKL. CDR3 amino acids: CASSQSAAENTGELFF. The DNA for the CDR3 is TGCGCCAGCAGCCAATCGGCGGCGGAGAACACCGGGGAGCTGTTTTTT.

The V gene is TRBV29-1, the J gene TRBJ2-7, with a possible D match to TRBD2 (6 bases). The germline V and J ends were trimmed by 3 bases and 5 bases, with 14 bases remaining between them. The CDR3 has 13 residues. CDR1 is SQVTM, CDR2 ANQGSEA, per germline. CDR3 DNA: TGCAGCGTTGATTATTTTGGAGGGCACGAGCAGTACTTC. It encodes CSVDYFGGHEQYF.

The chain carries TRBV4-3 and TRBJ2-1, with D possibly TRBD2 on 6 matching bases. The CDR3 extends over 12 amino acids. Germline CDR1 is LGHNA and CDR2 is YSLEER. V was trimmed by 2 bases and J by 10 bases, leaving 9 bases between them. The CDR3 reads CASSQTGLEQFF. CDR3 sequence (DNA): TGCGCCAGCAGCCAAACGGGACTGGAGCAGTTCTTC.

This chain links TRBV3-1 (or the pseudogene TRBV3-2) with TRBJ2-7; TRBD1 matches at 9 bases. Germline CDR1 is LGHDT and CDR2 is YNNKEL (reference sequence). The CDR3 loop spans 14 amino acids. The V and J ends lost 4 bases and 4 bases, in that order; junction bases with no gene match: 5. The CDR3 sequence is CASSLGQGGYEQYF. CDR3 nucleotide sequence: TGTGCCAGCAGCCTGGGACAGGGCGGATACGAGCAGTACTTC.

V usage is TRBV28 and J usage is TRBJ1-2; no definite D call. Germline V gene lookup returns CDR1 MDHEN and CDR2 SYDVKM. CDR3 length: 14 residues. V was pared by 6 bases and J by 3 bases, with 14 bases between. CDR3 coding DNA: TGTGCCAGCAGATTGACTCCCCCGGACTATGGCTACACCTTC. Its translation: CASRLTPPDYGYTF.

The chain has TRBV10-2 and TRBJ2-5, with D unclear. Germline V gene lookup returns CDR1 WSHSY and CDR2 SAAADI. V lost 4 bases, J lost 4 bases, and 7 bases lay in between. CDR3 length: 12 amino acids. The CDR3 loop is CASSVTSETQYF. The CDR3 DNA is TGCGCCAGCAGTGTGACATCAGAGACCCAGTACTTC.

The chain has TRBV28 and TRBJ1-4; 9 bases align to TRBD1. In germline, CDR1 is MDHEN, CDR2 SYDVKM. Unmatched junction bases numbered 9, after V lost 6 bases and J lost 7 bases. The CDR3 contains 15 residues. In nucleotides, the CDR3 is TGTGCCAGCAGGCCCCCGGGACAGGGAAGTGAAAAACTGTTTTTT. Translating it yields CASRPPGQGSEKLFF.

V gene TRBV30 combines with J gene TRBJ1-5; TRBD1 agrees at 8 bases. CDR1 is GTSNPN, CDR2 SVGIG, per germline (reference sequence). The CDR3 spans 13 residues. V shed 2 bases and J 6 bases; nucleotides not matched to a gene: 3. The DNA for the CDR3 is TGTGCCTGGAGTCCAGGGGGCAGTCAGCCCCAGCATTTT. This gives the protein CAWSPGGSQPQHF.

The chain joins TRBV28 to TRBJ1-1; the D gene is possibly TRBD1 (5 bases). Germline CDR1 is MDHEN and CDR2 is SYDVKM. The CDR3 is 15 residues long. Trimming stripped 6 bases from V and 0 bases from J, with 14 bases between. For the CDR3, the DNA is TGTGCCAGCAGACACCTCGACAGCATGAACACTGAAGCTTTCTTT. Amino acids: CASRHLDSMNTEAFF.

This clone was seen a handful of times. The CDR3 region has the DNA TGCGCCAGCAGTGACGGGTACGGGACAGATACGCAGTATTTT. Residues: CASSDGYGTDTQYF. The chain is built from TRBV10-1 and TRBJ2-3; D is uncertain. The CDR3 sequence is 14 residues long. Trimming stripped 3 bases from V and 3 bases from J, with 10 bases between. Germline-derived CDR1 and CDR2 are WNHNN and SYGVQD (reference sequence).

CDR3 nucleotides: TGTGCCAGCAGTGAAACGGGGCAGGGGGAGCAGTTCTTC. Residues: CASSETGQGEQFF. The J gene is TRBJ2-1, the V gene TRBV2; a weak D match, TRBD1 (6 bases). CDR3 length equals 13 residues. Germline-derived CDR1 and CDR2 are SNHLY and FYNNEI. The V end was cut by 2 bases, the J end by 10 bases, with 12 bases between.

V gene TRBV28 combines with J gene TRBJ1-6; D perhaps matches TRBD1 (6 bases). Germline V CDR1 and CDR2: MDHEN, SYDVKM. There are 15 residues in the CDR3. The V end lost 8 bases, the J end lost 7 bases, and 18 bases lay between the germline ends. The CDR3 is CASGTRGQINSPLHF. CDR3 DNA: TGTGCCAGCGGAACACGAGGACAGATAAATTCACCCCTCCACTTT. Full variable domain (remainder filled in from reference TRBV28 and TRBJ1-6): DVKVTQSSRYLVKRTGEKVFLECVQDMDHENMFWYRQDPGLGLRLIYFSYDVKMKEKGDIPEGYSVSREKKERFSLILESASTNQTSMYLCASGTRGQINSPLHFGNGTRLTVT.

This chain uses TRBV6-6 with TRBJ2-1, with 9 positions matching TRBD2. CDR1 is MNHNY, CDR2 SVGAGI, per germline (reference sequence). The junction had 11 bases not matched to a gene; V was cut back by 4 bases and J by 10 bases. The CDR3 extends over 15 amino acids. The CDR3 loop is CASSSLWTSAVEQFF. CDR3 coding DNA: TGTGCCAGCAGTTCCCTTTGGACTAGCGCGGTGGAGCAGTTCTTC.

CDR3 in amino acids: CARGQGASYGNQPQHF. For the CDR3, the DNA is TGTGCCAGAGGACAGGGGGCTTCTTATGGCAATCAGCCCCAGCATTTT. The chain employs TRBV19 and TRBJ1-5; 11 nucleotides match TRBD1. Germline V lookup: CDR1 LNHDA, CDR2 SQIVND (reference sequence). V was pared by 9 bases and J by 2 bases, with 9 bases of the junction left unmatched. The CDR3 runs to 16 residues.

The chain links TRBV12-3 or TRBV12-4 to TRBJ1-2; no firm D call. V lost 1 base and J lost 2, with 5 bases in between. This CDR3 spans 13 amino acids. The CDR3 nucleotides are TGTGCCAGCAGTTTAGAGAGAAACTATGGCTACACCTTC. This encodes CASSLERNYGYTF.

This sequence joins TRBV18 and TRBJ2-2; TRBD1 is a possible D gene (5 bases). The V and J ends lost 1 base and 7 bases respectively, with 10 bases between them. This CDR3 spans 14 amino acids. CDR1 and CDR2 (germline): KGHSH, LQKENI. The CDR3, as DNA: TGTGCCAGCTCACCACAAGGGGTCAACGGGGAGCTGTTTTTT. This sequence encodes CASSPQGVNGELFF.

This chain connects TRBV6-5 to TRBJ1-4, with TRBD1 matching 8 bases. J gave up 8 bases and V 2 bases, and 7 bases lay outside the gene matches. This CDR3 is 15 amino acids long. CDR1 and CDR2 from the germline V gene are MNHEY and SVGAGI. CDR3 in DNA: TGTGCCAGCAGTTACGGGCAGGGGGCAAGCGAAAAACTGTTTTTT. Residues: CASSYGQGASEKLFF.